The T cell receptor beta chain described here comes from a study of T-cell memory formation after mild COVID-19 (dated by TCRdb to about 2021). At the level of the whole study: TCR sequence clusters from the two donors were found to be largely donor specific. In two donors, T-cell clones that expanded and contracted after mild COVID-19 were followed by sequencing TCRalpha and TCRbeta repertoires longitudinally. Two young, previously healthy adult volunteers, one female and one male, were included in the cohort. On the study overall, not on this receptor specifically: Some responding clones were detected in pre-infection memory, which suggested that pre-existing cross-reactive memory T cells had joined the SARS-CoV-2 response. SARS-CoV-2 specificity of the second-wave clones peaking on day 37 was not confirmed. The study included only a couple of mild cases, and larger cohorts that include severe cases with pre-infection samples were judged to be necessary. Contracting CD4+ clones appeared mostly in the CM and EM memory subsets, whereas CD8+ clones were enriched in EMRA. Balanced CD4/CD8 phenotypes were observed for clones contracting from day 15 to 85, whereas a bias towards CD4+ was observed for a second wave of clones expanding from day 15 to 37.

Ficoll-Paque density gradient centrifugation was used to isolate PBMCs. Points on this clonotype: The target of this receptor is not known. Base-call qualities are not available, and no considerably larger clone is one nucleotide away.

Instrument used: Illumina NovaSeq 6000. cDNA libraries for TCRalpha and TCRbeta were prepared by 5'RACE using constant-segment primers, with sample barcodes and unique molecular identifiers added. RNA was extracted from every sample with Trizol reagent. Library amplification was performed in two PCR steps, and a second sample barcode and Illumina TruSeq adapters were introduced in the second step. Sequencing of the libraries was done on an Illumina NovaSeq, producing 2 x 150 bp paired-end reads. The paper's processing steps were these. Reads were demultiplexed and collapsed into UMI-guided consensus sequences with migec v1.2.7. Using mixcr v2.1.11, the UMI consensuses were aligned to TRA and TRB V and J templates and assembled into clonotypes. A clonotype was counted as expanded or contracted only if both edgeR and NoisET called the change significant, with noise models trained on biological replicates. For edgeR calls, a false discovery rate-adjusted p below 0.01 and a log2 fold-change threshold of 1 were applied. As an exploratory analysis of dynamics, PCA with hierarchical clustering was applied to max-normalized trajectories of the 1000 most abundant clonotypes. Each responding clone was given a CD4 or CD8 phenotype based on the CD4+ and CD8+ repertoires, which had been sequenced separately. TCRdb reprocessed the public reads (quality trimming at Q25 with fastp, clone calling with MiXCR) and kept in-frame beta chains. All rows with the same CDR3 protein become a single entry with the most common DNA and genes. The V and J calls and clone size are TCRdb's, not the authors'. This sample gives 580,000 or so distinct CDR3 sequences in total; 17% of them show up just once. The ten biggest clones cover approximately 8.1% of the sample.

At the junction V is shortened by 7 bases and J by 0 bases; bases outside the gene matches: 15. Counted from cysteine to phenylalanine, this CDR3 has 19 amino acids. The read is trimmed to its CDR3 DNA, 57 bases read in frame from base 1. The TCR sequence derives from an adult woman who had mild COVID-19 (a few samples of this study predate the infection). The sample titles of this study are shuffled in the database, so cell type and time point are left out; the donor was told from shared clones. This chain is built from TRBV12-3 or TRBV12-4 and TRBJ2-6; 7 of the junction bases match TRBD1. Sample: PBMCs or a T cell subset sorted from them (not recorded which). This receptor has the CDR3 CASNRQGPGVLSGANVLTF. The nucleotide sequence is TGTGCCAGCAACAGACAGGGCCCCGGCGTTCTCTCTGGGGCCAACGTCCTGACTTTC.